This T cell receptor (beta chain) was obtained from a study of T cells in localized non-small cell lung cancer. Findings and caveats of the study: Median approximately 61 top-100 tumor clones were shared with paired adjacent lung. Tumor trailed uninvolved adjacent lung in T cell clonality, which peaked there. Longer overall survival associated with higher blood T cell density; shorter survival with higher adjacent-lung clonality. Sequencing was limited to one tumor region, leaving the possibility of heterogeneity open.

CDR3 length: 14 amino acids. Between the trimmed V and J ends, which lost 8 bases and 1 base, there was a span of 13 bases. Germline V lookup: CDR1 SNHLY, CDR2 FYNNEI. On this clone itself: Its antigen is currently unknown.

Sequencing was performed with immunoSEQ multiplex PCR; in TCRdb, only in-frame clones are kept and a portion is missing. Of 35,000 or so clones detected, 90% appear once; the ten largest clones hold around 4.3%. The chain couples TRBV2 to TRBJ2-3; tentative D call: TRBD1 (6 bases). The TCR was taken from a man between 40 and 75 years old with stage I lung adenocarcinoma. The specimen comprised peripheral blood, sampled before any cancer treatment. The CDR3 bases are TGTGCCAGCGTAAGGGACATCCGCACAGATACGCAGTATTTT. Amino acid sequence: CASVRDIRTDTQYF.